This T cell receptor (beta chain) was observed in a study of shared clonotypes between healthy human individuals (TCRdb year 2020). Broadly, across the study: A few men and a couple of women, aged 18 to 49 years, made up the cohort. For each donor, CD4 naive and CD4 memory were each given three plates, CD8 naive was given two plates, and CD8 memory was given one plate. Blood TCR repertoires of several healthy adults were deeply sequenced to estimate repertoire size and the extent of clonotype sharing between individuals. To increase sequencing depth and limit assay-specific biases, different laboratories used diverse techniques to prepare libraries and sequence TCR repertoires. Between about 0.9 and 10 billion PBMCs per donor were obtained by leukapheresis.

For the CD8 naive samples, CD45RO-negative cells were positively selected for CCR7, yielding a CD45RA+CCR7+ population from which TemRA cells were excluded. The donors were healthy, HIV-negative adults with no recently reported acute infections or vaccinations. Every donor was a Caucasian adult living in Nashville, Tennessee, USA. Blood was collected by leukapheresis, and PBMCs were isolated by Ficoll-Histopaque density gradient centrifugation and then cryopreserved in liquid nitrogen vapor phase. Analytical flow cytometry was used to check the purity and quantity of every magnetically sorted T cell population. Genomic DNA was isolated from each sorted fraction and quantified by UV absorbance on a Nanodrop 2000c. CDR1 and CDR2, looked up from the germline V gene, are SQVTM and ANQGSEA. The CDR3 numbers 12 residues from cysteine through phenylalanine. CDR3 DNA is the only sequence kept; it has 36 bases, read in frame from the first base. A distance of 7 bases separates the germline ends of V and J, which lose 0 bases and 8 bases respectively.

Summary of the overall study and its limitations: Based on pairwise subsampling, the degree of clonotype sharing among donors was expected to be affected by sequencing depth. Estimated clonotype richness was generally larger for naive than for memory subsets. Across a handful of donors, roughly 5.4% of naive CD4, 3.5% of naive CD8, roughly 2.3% of memory CD4, and approximately 0.4% of memory CD8 clonotypes were shared. Rarefaction of sorted-subset datasets indicated incomplete sequencing despite the large sequencing depth. Compared with non-shared clonotypes, clonotypes shared by all four sorted-subset donors had higher generation probabilities. Sampling was limited to blood, and TCR repertoires in tissue likely differ from TCR repertoires in blood. The small number of donors limited the genetic and exposure-history diversity represented.

Using the deep immunoSEQ assay, TCR CDR3 regions were amplified from genomic DNA by multiplex PCR. For each cell subset, the extracted genomic DNA was distributed evenly across all wells of several immunoSEQ 96-well plates, and each plate served as one replicate. For sorted subsets, roughly 0.2 ug genomic DNA, equal to about 30,000 T cell genomes, was loaded into each replicate PCR. The purified libraries were quantified using a Qubit 3.0 fluorometer, sized with a Bioanalyzer 2100, and then quantified again using the KAPA Library Quantification kit. Every immunoSEQ 96-well plate was sequenced on a separate single-read 150-cycle Illumina NextSeq 550 flow cell. From the authors' description of their analysis: Because the immunoSEQ output included only junctional sequences and no quality scores, the filtering could not be the same as the filtering used for full-length reads. To assign V/J genes and CDR3, sequences were annotated against IMGT germline references using PyIR, a Python wrapper for IgBLAST v1.9. Reads were filtered out if the reads had weak V/J assignments (E-value above 1e-6), no CDR3, stop codons, out-of-frame junctions, or ambiguous translated residues. A V3J clonotype was defined by an identical inferred V gene, J gene, and CDR3 amino acid sequence. Percentage overlap between repertoires was calculated by dividing the number of shared unique clonotypes by the size of the smaller repertoire. Richness of each repertoire was evaluated using RTK rarefaction, the Chao1 estimator, and Recon v2.1 estimates of unobserved clonotypes. For all TCRbeta clonotypes obtained by the gDNA method from several donors, generation probabilities were computed with OLGA. TCRdb took this table from immuneACCESS and kept in-frame rearrangements with V and J called. Such tables lack part of the clones; where checked against another copy, unresolved V genes explain under half of the gap, and the rest is unexplained. D and trimming were read from the DNA, whereas the V and J calls and clone size are those reported in that table. In this sample the table shows about 820,000 clones, about 92% of which occur a single time. The ten largest make up about 24% of the sample.

Notes on this clone: Its antigen is currently not known. Base-call qualities are not available, and no considerably larger clone is one nucleotide away.

The sequence derives from a man aged 25-45 years in good health. The rearranged segments are TRBV29-1 and TRBJ1-4; tentative D gene TRBD1, with 5 bases matching. Sequencing was performed on naive CD8+ T cells sorted from blood. The cell subset or site label here, explained by the study, means: CD45RA+CCR7+. The sequenced DNA is TGCAGCGTTGAAGATGGGGACGAAAAACTGTTTTTT. This codes for CSVEDGDEKLFF.